This T cell receptor (beta chain) comes out of a study of shared T cell receptors in the human thymus. Sequenced by immunoSEQ multiplex PCR; TCRdb stores in-frame clones only, minus some. This table holds approximately 760,000 clones, approximately 85% found once. The V end lost 5 bases, the J end lost 0 bases, and 7 bases lay between the germline ends. The germline V gene has CDR1 SGHTA and CDR2 FQGTGA. The CDR3 consists of 13 residues. These records were also assigned to another study, of human thymus T cells.

This receptor was taken from a girl under two years old with a congenital heart defect. The chain is built from TRBV7-3 and TRBJ2-5; possibly TRBD2 for D (5 bases). Sequenced material: thymocytes. The DNA for the CDR3 is TGTGCCAGCAGCGAGCGGAACCAAGAGACCCAGTACTTC. Its protein product is CASSERNQETQYF. The full variable domain, rest sourced from reference TRBV7-3 and TRBJ2-5, is GAGVSQTPSNKVTEKGKYVELRCDPISGHTALYWYRQSLGQGPEFLIYFQGTGAADDSGLPNDRFFAVRPEGSVSTLKIQRTERGDSAVYLCASSERNQETQYFGPGTRLLVL.